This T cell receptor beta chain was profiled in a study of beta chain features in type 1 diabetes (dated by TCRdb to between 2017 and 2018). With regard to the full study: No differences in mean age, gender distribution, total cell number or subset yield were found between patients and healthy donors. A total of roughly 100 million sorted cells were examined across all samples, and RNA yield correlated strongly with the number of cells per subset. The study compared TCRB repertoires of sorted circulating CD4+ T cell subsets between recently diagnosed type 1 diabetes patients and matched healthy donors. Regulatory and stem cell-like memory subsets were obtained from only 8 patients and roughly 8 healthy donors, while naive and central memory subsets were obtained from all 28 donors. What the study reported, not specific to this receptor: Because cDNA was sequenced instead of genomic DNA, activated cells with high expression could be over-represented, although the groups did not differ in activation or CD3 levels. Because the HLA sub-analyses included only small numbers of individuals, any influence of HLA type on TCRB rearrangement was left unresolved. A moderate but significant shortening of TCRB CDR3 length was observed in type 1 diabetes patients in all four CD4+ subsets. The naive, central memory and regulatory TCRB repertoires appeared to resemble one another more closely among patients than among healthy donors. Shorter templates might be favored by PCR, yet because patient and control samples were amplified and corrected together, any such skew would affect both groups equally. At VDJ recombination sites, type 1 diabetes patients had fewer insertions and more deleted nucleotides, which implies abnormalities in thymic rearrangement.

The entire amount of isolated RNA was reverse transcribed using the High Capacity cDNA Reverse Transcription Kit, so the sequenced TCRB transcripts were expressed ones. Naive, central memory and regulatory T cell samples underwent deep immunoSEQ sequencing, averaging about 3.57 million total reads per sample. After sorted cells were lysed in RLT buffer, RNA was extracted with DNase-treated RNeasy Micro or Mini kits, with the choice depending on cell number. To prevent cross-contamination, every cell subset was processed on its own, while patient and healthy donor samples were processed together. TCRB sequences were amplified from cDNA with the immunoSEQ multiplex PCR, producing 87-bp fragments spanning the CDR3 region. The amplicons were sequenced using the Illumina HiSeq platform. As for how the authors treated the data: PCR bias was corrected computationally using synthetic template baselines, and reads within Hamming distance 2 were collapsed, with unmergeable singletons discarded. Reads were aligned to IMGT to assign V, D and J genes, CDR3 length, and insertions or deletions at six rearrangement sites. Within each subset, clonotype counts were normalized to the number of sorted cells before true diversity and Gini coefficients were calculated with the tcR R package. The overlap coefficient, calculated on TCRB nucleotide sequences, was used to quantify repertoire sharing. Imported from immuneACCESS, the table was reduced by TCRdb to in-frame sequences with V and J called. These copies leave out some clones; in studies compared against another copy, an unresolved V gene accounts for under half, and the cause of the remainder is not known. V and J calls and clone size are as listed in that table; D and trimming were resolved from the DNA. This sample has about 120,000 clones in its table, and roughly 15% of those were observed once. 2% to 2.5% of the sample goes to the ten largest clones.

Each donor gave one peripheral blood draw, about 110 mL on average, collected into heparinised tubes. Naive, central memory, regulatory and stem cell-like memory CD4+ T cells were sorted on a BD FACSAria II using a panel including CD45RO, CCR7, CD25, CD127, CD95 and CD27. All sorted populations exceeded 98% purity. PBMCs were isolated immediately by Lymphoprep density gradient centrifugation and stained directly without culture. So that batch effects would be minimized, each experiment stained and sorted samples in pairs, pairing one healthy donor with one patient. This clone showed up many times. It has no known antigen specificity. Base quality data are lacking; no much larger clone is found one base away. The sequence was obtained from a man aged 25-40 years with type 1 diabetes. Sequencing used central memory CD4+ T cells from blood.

This receptor has the CDR3 CASSQGRKETQYF. The DNA is TGCGCCAGCAGCCAAGGAAGGAAAGAGACCCAGTACTTC. The chain is made from TRBV4-3 and TRBJ2-5; the D gene identity is not certain. The germline V gene specifies LGHNA as CDR1 and YSLEER as CDR2. V and J lose 1 base and 3 bases, and a span of 6 bases separates them. The CDR3, from cysteine to phenylalanine, totals 13 residues. CDR3 DNA only is kept here, 39 bases in frame from base 1.